The following is a T cell receptor beta chain sequence with its context. Its antigen is unknown. This sample is drawn from a study of blood T cells in healthy people across ages. General study results and limits: CMV status of donors was unknown, possibly confounding expanded clonotype changes.

A second PCR, run for about 7 to 12 cycles, used a sample-barcoded 5' primer plus a J-beta primer mix. TCRdb used MiXCR to reprocess the 5' RACE reads, holding one entry per CDR3 protein. Of 700,000 to 950,000 distinct CDR3 sequences listed, roughly 60% are singletons. The CDR3 loop spans 15 amino acids. From germline, CDR1 is SQVTM and CDR2 ANQGSEA. Trimming took off 0 bases at V and 6 bases at J, with 17 bases between the two ends. The V and J genes are TRBV29-1 and TRBJ1-2; D possibly corresponds to TRBD1 (6 bases). The sequence came from a man between 25 and 39 years old in good health. The specimen sequenced was blood. CDR3 residues: CSVEDVTGGWDGYTF. CDR3 DNA sequence: TGCAGCGTTGAAGATGTGACAGGCGGGTGGGATGGCTACACCTTC. Combining the CDR3 with reference TRBV29-1 and TRBJ1-2 gives the whole variable domain SAVISQKPSRDICQRGTSLTIQCQVDSQVTMMFWYRQQPGQSLTLIATANQGSEATYESGFVIDKFPISRPNLTFSTLTVSNMSPEDSSIYLCSVEDVTGGWDGYTFGSGTRLTVV.